Below, 2 T cell receptor beta chains from the same sample are listed, as sequenced in a study of shared clonotypes between healthy human individuals. The assay was immunoSEQ multiplex PCR, and TCRdb's table has in-frame clones only and misses some. The repertoire includes about 2.3 million clones, approximately 90% of them detected once, and more than 0.35% sits in the top ten. Sequencing was carried out using naive CD4+ T cells from PBMCs. Subset here: CD45RA+ positively selected. Receptors were obtained from a man between 18 and 35 years old in good health. Some clones in this sample may be carry-over from other donors' samples.

Here the CDR3 DNA reads TGTGCCAGCAGTTGGACAGGAGGTCAGCCCCAGCATTTT. As protein: CASSWTGGQPQHF. The V call is TRBV6-5, the J call TRBJ1-5; 7 bases fit TRBD1. The V and J ends lost 4 bases and 6 bases, in that order; junction bases with no gene match: 3. Germline V CDR1 and CDR2: MNHEY, SVGAGI. The length of the CDR3 is 13 residues.

The chain combines TRBV29-1 with TRBJ2-3; D perhaps matches TRBD2 (5 bases). This CDR3 spans 11 amino acids. Germline V gene data show CDR1 as SQVTM and CDR2 as ANQGSEA. Deletions cut 4 bases from V and 6 bases from J, with 8 bases between. The CDR3 spells CSVGWEDTQYF. The CDR3 DNA reads TGCAGCGTTGGATGGGAGGATACGCAGTATTTT.